This section outlines one T cell receptor (beta chain) sequence together with its context. Individuals who donated were healthy Caucasians from Russia aged about 6 to 90. The authors ran a second PCR of 7 to 11 cycles using a sample-barcoded 5' primer and a J-beta primer mix. In TCRdb, the 5' RACE reads were re-called with MiXCR into one record per CDR3 protein. Here the sample spans under 2,000,000 distinct CDR3 sequences, approximately 50% being singletons. CDR3 size: 14 residues. V was clipped by 5 bases and J by 4 bases; unmatched bases: 8. CDR1 and CDR2 (germline): SQVTM, ANQGSEA. This entry comes from a study of blood T cells in healthy people across ages.

Material for sequencing was blood. The chain joins TRBV29-1 to TRBJ1-5, with 7 bases fitting TRBD1. The receptor's source is a woman in her forties in good health. This chain's CDR3 is CSVSQGVGNQPQHF. The DNA for the CDR3 is TGCAGCGTTTCCCAGGGGGTTGGTAATCAGCCCCAGCATTTT.